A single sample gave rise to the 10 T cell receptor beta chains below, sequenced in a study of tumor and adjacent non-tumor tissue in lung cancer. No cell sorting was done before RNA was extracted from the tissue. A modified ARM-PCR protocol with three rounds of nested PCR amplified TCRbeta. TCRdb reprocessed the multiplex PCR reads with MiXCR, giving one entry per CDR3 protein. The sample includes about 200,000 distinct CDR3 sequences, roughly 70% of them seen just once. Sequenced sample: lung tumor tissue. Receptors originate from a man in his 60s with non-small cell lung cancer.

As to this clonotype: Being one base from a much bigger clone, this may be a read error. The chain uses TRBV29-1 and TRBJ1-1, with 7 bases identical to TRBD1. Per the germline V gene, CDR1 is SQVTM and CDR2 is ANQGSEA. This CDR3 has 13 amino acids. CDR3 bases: TGCAGCGTTTTTCCACAGGGGAACACTGGAGCTTTCTTT. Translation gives CSVFPQGNTGAFF.

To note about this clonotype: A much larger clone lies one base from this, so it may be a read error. Written as DNA, the CDR3 is TGCGCCAGCAGCCACCGGGACAGTTTTAATGAAAAACAGTTTTTT. Its translation is CASSHRDSFNEKQFF. The V gene is TRBV4-3, the J gene TRBJ1-4; the match to TRBD1 covers 7 bases. CDR3 size: 15 residues. Looked up from germline, CDR1 is LGHNA and CDR2 is YSLEER.

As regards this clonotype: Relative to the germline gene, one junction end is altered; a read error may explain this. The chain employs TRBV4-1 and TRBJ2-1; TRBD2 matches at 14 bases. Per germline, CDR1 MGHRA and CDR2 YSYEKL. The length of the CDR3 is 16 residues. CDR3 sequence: CAGRGLAGALPLEQFF. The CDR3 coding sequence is TGCGCCGGCAGGGGACTAGCGGGGGCCCTCCCCCTGGAGCAGTTCTTC.

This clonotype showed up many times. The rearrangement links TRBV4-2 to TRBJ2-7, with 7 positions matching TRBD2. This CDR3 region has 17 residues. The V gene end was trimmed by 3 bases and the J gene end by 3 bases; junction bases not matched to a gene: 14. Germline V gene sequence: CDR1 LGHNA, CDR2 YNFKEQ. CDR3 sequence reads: CASSHLLGGEPSYEQYF. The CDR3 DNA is TGTGCCAGCAGCCATCTCCTTGGGGGGGAACCCAGCTACGAGCAGTACTTC.

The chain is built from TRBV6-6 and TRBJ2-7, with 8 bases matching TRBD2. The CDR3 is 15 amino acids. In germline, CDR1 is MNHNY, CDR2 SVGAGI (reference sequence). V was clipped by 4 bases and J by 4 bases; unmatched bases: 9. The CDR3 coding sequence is TGTGCCAGCAGTTCCCCTACGGGAGGGCAGTACGAGCAGTACTTC. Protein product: CASSSPTGGQYEQYF.

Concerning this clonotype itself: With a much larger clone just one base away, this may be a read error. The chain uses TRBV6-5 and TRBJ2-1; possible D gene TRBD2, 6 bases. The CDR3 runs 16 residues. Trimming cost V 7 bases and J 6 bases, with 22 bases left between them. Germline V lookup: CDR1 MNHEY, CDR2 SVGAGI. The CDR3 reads CASIRSGFLPTNEQFF. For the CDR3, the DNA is TGTGCCAGCATTAGAAGCGGGTTCCTTCCTACCAATGAGCAGTTCTTC.

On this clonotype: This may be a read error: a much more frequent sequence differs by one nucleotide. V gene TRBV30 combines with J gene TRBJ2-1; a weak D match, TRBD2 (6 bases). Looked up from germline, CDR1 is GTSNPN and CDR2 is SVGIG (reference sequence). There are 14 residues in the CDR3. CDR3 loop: CAWSRGSSYNELFF. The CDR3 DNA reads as TGTGCCTGGAGTCGGGGGAGCTCCTACAATGAGCTGTTCTTC.

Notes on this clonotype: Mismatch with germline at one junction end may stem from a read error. The CDR3 coding sequence is TGTAGCGTACGTAGGTCTCCCGGTAGCATAGATACGCAGTATTTT. Its protein is CSVRRSPGSIDTQYF. The chain is built from TRBV29-1 and TRBJ2-3; D is possibly TRBD2 (5 bases). CDR3 length: 15 amino acids. CDR1 and CDR2 (germline): SQVTM, ANQGSEA.

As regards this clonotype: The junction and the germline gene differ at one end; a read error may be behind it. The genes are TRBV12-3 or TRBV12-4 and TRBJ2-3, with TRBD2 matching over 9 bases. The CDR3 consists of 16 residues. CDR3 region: CASTLARSGGTDTQYF. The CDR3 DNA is TGTGCCAGCACTTTAGCGCGGAGCGGGGGGACAGATACTCAGTATTTT.

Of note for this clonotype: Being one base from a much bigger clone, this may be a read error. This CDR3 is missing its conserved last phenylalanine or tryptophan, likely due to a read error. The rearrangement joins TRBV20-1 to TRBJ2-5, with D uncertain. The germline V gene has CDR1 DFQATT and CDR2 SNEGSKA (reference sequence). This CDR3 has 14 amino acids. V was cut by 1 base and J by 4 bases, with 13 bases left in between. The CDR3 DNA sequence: TGCAGTGCTAGAGCCCGAGGCCACGTAGAGACCCAGTACTCC. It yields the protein CSARARGHVETQYS.